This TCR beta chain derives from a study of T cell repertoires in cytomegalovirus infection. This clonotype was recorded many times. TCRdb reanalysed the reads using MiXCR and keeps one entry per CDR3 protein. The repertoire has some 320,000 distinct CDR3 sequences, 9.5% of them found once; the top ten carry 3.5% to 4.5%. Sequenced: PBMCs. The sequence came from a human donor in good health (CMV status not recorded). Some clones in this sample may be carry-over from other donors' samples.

The CDR3 reads CASSQVGGNTEAFF. The CDR3 nucleotides are TGTGCCAGCAGCCAAGTGGGGGGCAACACTGAAGCTTTCTTT. The genes are TRBV4-2 and TRBJ1-1; TRBD1 is a possible D gene (6 bases). Trimming shortened V by 1 base and J by 2 bases, and 8 bases separated the two germline ends. Per the germline V gene, CDR1 is LGHNA and CDR2 is YNFKEQ. This CDR3 has 14 amino acids.